This T cell receptor (beta chain) is drawn from a study of blood T cell repertoires in COVID-19. Study in general: The United States, Italy and Spain provided the acute and convalescent COVID-19 samples.

Study processing details: Amplification with reference gene primers provided the estimates of nucleated cell counts. TCRdb's table, derived via immunoSEQ multiplex PCR, lists solely in-frame clones and lacks some. The V and J calls and the clone size are those of that table, but D and trimming were determined from the DNA. Of around 140,000 clones in the sample, around nine tenths were seen once. The CDR3 has 16 amino acids. The V gene's germline CDR1 is SGHNT and CDR2 YYREEE (reference sequence). V was pared by 0 bases and J by 6 bases, with 19 bases between. The J gene is TRBJ2-7, the V gene TRBV5-4; weak D call: TRBD2 (5 bases). This clonotype was sampled from a man between 60 and 75 years old with COVID-19, enrolled during active disease. What was sequenced was peripheral blood. The CDR3 DNA follows: TGTGCCAGCAGCTTGGGCTTAGGGATCCCCGCGGGCGAGCAGTACTTC. Protein: CASSLGLGIPAGEQYF.